This TCR beta chain is from a study of shared clonotypes between healthy human individuals. Deep was the level at which the assay was run. The protocol was immunoSEQ multiplex PCR, while the TCRdb copy is restricted to in-frame clones and leaves out a portion. The table has about 470,000 clones, about four fifths seen once. This CDR3 has 15 amino acids. The V end was cut by 2 bases, the J end by 8 bases, with 16 bases between. The sequenced sample consisted of PBMCs. The sequence was obtained from a woman aged 40 to 50 in good health. Some clones in this sample may be carry-over from other donors' samples. The chain joins TRBV23-1 to TRBJ2-4; D may correspond to TRBD1 or TRBD2 (7 bases each). TRBV23-1 is filed as an ORF, its function uncertain. The CDR3 DNA follows: TGCGCCAGCAGTCAACGAAGCGGGACAGAAGACATTCAGTACTTC. Protein product: CASSQRSGTEDIQYF.